This T cell receptor (beta chain) emerged from a study of blood T cell repertoires in COVID-19. Across the whole study: Whether acute or convalescent, the COVID-19 samples came from the United States, Italy and Spain. T cells, B-cell-depleted T cells, or PBMCs provided the cDNA or gDNA that served as material.

In the authors' workflow: Reference gene primer amplification gave estimated nucleated cell counts. Assay: immunoSEQ multiplex PCR; the TCRdb copy retains only in-frame clones and omits some. V and J calls and clone size are given by that table; D and trimming were obtained from the DNA. Altogether 35,000 to 50,000 clones are present, about 85% being singletons, with the ten largest covering about 12%. V shed 4 bases, J shed 2 bases, and the junction held 16 bases outside the gene matches. The V gene's germline CDR1 is KGHDR and CDR2 SFDVKD. The CDR3 covers 20 residues. This receptor was obtained from a human donor in a cohort sampled during active COVID-19. Sequenced input: peripheral blood. This rearrangement joins TRBV24-1 to TRBJ2-5; TRBD2 agrees at 12 bases. The CDR3 region has the DNA TGTGCCACCAGTGACCCCCGGGAGATCCTAGCGGGGGGGCTTCAAGAGACCCAGTACTTC. This gives the protein CATSDPREILAGGLQETQYF.